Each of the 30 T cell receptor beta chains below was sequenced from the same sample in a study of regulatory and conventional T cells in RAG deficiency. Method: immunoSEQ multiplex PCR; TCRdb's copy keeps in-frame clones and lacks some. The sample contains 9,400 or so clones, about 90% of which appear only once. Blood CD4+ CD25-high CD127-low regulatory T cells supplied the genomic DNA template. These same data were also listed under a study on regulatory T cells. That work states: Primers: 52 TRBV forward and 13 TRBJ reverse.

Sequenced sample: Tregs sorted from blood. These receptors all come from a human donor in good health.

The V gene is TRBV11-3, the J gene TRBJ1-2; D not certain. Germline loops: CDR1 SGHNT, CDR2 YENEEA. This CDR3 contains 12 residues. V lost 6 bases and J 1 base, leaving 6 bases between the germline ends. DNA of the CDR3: TGTGCCAGCAGTAGTGATAACTATGGCTACACCTTC. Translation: CASSSDNYGYTF.

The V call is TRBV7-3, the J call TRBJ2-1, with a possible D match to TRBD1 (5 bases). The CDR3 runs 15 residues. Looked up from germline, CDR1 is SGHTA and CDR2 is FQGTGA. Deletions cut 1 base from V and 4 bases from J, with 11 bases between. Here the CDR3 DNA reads TGTGCCAGCAGCTTAAAGCAGGGTAAATACAATGAGCAGTTCTTC. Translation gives CASSLKQGKYNEQFF.

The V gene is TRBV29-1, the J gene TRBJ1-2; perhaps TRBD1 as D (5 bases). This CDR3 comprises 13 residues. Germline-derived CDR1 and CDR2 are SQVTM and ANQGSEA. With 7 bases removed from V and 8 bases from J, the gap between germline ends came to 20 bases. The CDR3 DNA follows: TGCAGCGCAGAAGGCTGGGTACGGGACGGCTACACCTTC. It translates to CSAEGWVRDGYTF.

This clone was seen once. The CDR3 reads CASSPGLAGAHEQYF. CDR3 coding DNA: TGCGCCAGCAGTCCAGGACTAGCGGGAGCCCACGAGCAGTACTTC. The V gene is TRBV5-1, the J gene TRBJ2-7; 13 nucleotides align to TRBD2. The CDR3 consists of 15 residues. Germline V gene lookup returns CDR1 SGHRS and CDR2 YFSETQ. V shed 5 bases and J 5 bases; nucleotides not matched to a gene: 7.

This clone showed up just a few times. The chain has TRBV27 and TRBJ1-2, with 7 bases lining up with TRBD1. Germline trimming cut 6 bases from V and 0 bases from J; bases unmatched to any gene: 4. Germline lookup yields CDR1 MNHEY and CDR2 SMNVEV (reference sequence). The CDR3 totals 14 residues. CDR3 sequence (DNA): TGTGCCAGCAGCCGGGACAGTACTAACTATGGCTACACCTTC. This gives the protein CASSRDSTNYGYTF.

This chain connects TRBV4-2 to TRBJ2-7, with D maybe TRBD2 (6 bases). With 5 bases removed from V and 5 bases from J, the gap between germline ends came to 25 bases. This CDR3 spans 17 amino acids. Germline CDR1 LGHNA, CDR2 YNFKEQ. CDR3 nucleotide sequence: TGTGCCAGCAGCTTGGCGCTGGGGGGATTTCTGCGGAACGAGCAGTACTTC. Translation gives CASSLALGGFLRNEQYF.

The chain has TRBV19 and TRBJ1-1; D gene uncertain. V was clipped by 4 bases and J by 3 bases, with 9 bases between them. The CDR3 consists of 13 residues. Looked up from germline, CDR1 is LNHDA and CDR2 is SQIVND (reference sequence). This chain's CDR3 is CASSSKGDTEAFF. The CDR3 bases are TGTGCCAGTAGTAGTAAGGGTGACACTGAAGCTTTCTTT.

The CDR3 here is CASPPPDRGLDNEQFF. CDR3 nucleotides: TGTGCCAGCCCCCCCCCGGACAGGGGGTTGGACAATGAGCAGTTCTTC. This chain connects TRBV18 to TRBJ2-1; 10 nucleotides match TRBD1. In germline, CDR1 is KGHSH, CDR2 LQKENI. Trimming at V came to 8 bases and at J to 5 bases, leaving 12 bases not matched to a gene. This CDR3 region has 16 residues.

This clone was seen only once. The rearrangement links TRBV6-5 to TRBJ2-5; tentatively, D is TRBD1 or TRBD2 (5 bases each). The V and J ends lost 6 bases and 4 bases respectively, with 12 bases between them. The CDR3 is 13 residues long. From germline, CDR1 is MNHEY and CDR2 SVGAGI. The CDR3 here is CASSPGTLETQYF. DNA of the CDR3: TGTGCCAGCAGCCCTGGGACCCTAGAGACCCAGTACTTC.

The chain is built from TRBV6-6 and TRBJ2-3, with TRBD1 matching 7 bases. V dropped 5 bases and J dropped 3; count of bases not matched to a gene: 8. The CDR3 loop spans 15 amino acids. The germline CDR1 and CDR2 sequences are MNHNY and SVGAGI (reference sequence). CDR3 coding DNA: TGTGCCAGCAGTCGACAGGGCATGAGGACAGATACGCAGTATTTT. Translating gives CASSRQGMRTDTQYF.

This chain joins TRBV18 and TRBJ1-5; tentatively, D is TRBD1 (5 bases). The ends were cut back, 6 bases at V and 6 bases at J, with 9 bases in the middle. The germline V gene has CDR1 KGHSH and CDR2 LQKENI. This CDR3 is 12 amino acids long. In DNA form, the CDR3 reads TGTGCCAGCTCTTCGAGGGGTCAGCCCCAGCATTTT. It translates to CASSSRGQPQHF.

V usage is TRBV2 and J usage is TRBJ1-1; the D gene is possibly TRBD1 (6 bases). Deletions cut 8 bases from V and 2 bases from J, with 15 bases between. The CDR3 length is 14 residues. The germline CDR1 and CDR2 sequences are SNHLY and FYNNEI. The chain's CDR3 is CASQRQGINTEAFF. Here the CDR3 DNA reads TGTGCCAGCCAGCGGCAGGGGATTAACACTGAAGCTTTCTTT. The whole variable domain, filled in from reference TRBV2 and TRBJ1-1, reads EPEVTQTPSHQVTQMGQEVILRCVPISNHLYFYWYRQILGQKVEFLVSFYNNEISEKSEIFDDQFSVERPDGSNFTLKIRSTKLEDSAMYFCASQRQGINTEAFFGQGTRLTVV.

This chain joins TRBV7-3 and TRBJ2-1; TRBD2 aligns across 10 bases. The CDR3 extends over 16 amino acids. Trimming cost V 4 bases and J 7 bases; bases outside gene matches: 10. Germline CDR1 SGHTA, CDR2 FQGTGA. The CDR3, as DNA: TGTGCCAGCAGCTCCGGCGGACTAGCGGAACTAAATGAGCAGTTCTTC. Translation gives CASSSGGLAELNEQFF.

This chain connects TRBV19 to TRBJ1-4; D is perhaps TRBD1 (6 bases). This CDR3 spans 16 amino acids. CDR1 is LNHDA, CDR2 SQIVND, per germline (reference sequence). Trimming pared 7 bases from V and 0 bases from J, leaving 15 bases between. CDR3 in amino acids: CASMDSHGATNEKLFF. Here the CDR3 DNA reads TGTGCCAGTATGGACAGTCACGGCGCAACTAATGAAAAACTGTTTTTT. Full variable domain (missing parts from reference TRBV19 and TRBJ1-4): DGGITQSPKYLFRKEGQNVTLSCEQNLNHDAMYWYRQDPGQGLRLIYYSQIVNDFQKGDIAEGYSVSREKKESFPLTVTSAQKNPTAFYLCASMDSHGATNEKLFFGSGTQLSVL.

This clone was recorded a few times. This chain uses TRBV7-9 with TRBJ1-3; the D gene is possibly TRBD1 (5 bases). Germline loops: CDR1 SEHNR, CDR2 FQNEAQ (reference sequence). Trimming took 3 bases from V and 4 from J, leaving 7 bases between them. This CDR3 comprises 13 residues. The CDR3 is CASSLDTGNTIYF. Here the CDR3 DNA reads TGTGCCAGCAGCTTGGACACCGGAAACACCATATATTTT.

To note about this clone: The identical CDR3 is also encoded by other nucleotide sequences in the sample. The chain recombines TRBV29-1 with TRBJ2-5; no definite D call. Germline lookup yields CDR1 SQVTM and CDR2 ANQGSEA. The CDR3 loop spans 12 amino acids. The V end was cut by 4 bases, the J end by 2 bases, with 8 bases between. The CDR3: CSVVAEQETQYF. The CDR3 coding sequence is TGCAGCGTTGTGGCAGAGCAAGAGACCCAGTACTTC.

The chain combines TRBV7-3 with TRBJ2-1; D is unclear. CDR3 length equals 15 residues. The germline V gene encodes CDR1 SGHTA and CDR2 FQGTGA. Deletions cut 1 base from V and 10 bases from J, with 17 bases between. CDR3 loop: CASSLSGARGSEQFF. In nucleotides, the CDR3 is TGTGCCAGCAGCTTAAGTGGCGCGCGAGGTTCGGAGCAGTTCTTC.

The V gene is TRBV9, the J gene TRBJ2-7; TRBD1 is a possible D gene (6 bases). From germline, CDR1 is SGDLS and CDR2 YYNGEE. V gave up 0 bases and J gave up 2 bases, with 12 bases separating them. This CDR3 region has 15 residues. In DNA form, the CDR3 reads TGTGCCAGCAGCGTAGGGCAGGGGCTCACCTACGAGCAGTACTTC. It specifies CASSVGQGLTYEQYF.

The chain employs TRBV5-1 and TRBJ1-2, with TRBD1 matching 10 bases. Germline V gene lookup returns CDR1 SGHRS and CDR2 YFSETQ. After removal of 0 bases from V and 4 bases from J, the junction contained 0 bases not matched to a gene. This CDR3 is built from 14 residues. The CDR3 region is CASSLGQGAYGYTF. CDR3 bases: TGCGCCAGCAGCTTGGGACAGGGGGCCTATGGCTACACCTTC.

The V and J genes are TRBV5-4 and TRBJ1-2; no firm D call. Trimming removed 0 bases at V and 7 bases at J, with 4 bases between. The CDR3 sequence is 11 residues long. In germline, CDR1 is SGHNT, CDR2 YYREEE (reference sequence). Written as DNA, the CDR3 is TGTGCCAGCAGCTTGGGCCTTGGCTACACCTTC. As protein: CASSLGLGYTF.

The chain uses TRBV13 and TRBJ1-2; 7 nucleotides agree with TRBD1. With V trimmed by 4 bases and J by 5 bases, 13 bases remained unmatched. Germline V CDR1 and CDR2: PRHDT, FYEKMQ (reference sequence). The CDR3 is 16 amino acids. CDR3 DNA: TGTGCCAGCAGCTCCACCGGGACAGACTTTTGGTATGGCTACACCTTC. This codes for CASSSTGTDFWYGYTF. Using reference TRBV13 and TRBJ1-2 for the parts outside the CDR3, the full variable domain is AAGVIQSPRHLIKEKRETATLKCYPIPRHDTVYWYQQGPGQDPQFLISFYEKMQSDKGSIPDRFSAQQFSDYHSELNMSSLELGDSALYFCASSSTGTDFWYGYTFGSGTRLTVV.

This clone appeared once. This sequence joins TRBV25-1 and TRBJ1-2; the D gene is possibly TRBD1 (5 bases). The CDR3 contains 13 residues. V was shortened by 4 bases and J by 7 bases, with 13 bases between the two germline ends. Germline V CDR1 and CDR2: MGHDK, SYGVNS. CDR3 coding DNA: TGTGCCAGCAGTGGCCGGGACCAGCGTGGCTACACCTTC. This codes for CASSGRDQRGYTF.

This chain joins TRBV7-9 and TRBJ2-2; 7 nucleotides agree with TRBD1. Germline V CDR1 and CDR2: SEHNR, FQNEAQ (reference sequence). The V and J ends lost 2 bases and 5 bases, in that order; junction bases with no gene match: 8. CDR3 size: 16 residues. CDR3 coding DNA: TGTGCCAGCAGCTTAAAAGGGGGCGCTTTGACCGGGGAGCTGTTTTTT. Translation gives CASSLKGGALTGELFF. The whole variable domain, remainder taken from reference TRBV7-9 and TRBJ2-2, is DTGVSQNPRHKITKRGQNVTFRCDPISEHNRLYWYRQTLGQGPEFLTYFQNEAQLEKSRLLSDRFSAERPKGSFSTLEIQRTEQGDSAMYLCASSLKGGALTGELFFGEGSRLTVL.

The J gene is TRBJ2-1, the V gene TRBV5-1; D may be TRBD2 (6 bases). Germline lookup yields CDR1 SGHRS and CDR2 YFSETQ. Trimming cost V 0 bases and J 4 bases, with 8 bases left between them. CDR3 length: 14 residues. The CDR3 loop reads CASSLAEGYNEQFF. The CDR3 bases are TGCGCCAGCAGCTTGGCGGAGGGTTACAATGAGCAGTTCTTC.

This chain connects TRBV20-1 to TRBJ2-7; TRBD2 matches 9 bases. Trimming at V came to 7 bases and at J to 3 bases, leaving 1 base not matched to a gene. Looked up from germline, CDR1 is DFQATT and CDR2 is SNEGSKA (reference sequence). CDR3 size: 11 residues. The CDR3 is CSVSGSYEQYF. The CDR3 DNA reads TGCAGTGTTAGCGGGAGCTACGAGCAGTACTTC.

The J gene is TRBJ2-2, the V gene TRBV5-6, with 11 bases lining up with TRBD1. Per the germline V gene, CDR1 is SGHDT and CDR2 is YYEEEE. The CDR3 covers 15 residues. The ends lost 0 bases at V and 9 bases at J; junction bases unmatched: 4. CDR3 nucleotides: TGTGCCAGCAGCTTGGAGGGACAGGGGGGCCGGGAGCTGTTTTTT. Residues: CASSLEGQGGRELFF. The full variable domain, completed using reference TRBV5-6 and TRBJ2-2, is DAGVTQSPTHLIKTRGQQVTLRCSPKSGHDTVSWYQQALGQGPQFIFQYYEEEERQRGNFPDRFSGHQFPNYSSELNVNALLLGDSALYLCASSLEGQGGRELFFGEGSRLTVL.

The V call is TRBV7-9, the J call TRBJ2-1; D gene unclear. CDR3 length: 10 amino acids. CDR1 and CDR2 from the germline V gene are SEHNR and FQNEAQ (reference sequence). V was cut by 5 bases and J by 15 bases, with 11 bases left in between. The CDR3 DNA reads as TGTGCCAGCAGCCGTACCAGCTCGTTCTTC. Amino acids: CASSRTSSFF.

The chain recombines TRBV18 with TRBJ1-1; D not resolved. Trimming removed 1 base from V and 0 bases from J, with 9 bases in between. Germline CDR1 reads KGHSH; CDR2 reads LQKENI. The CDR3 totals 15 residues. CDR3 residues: CASSPQALMNTEAFF. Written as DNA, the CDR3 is TGTGCCAGCTCACCACAGGCCCTTATGAACACTGAAGCTTTCTTT. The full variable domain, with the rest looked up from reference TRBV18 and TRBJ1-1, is NAGVMQNPRHLVRRRGQEARLRCSPMKGHSHVYWYRQLPEEGLKFMVYLQKENIIDESGMPKERFSAEFPKEGPSILRIQQVVRGDSAAYFCASSPQALMNTEAFFGQGTRLTVV.

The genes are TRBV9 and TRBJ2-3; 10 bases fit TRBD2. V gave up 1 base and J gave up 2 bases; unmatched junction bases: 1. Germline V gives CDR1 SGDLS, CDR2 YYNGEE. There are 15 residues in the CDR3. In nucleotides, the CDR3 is TGTGCCAGCAGCGTACTAGCGGGGGTCACAGATACGCAGTATTTT. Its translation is CASSVLAGVTDTQYF.

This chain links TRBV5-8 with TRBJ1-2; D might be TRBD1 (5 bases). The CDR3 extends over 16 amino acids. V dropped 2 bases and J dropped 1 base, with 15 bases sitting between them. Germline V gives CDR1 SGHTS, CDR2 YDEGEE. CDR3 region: CASSLDPRGDNYGYTF. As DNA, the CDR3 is TGTGCCAGCAGCTTAGACCCACGGGGCGATAACTATGGCTACACCTTC.